This TCR beta chain was observed in a study of human T cells and chemical hapten exposure. Overall study context: DPC 0.01% went on the upper back by patch test, with reading at 6 days.

The CDR3 runs 14 residues. The ends were cut back, 4 bases at V and 8 bases at J, with 17 bases in the middle. Germline V lookup: CDR1 SQVTM, CDR2 ANQGSEA. This clonotype was seen more than once but under ten times. Time point: pre-sensitization, week 0. Sample treatment: therapeutic diphenylcyclopropenone sensitization with weekly scalp DPC. TCRdb redid the calling of the RACE reads with MiXCR, one entry per CDR3 protein. This table has roughly 110,000 distinct CDR3 sequences, 9% to 15% appearing once. Source: whole blood, taken in connection with sensitization to the hapten diphenylcyclopropenone (DPC). The chain links TRBV29-1 to TRBJ1-4, with a tentative D call TRBD1 (6 bases). The clonotype originates from a woman between 45 and 65 years old with alopecia areata. Some clones in this sample may be carry-over from other donors' samples. CDR3 nucleotides: TGCAGCGTTGGAGCTACAGGGTTTCGCGAAAAACTGTTTTTT. It codes for CSVGATGFREKLFF.